This T cell receptor beta chain is from a study of T cells in Graves' hyperthyroidism and ophthalmopathy. This clonotype was detected many times. TCR beta CDR3 region amplification was performed from RNA transcripts. The HTBI set primed first-round TCR CDR3 RT-PCR. TCRdb used MiXCR to reprocess the multiplex PCR reads, holding one entry per CDR3 protein. The table has fewer than 700,000 distinct CDR3 sequences, roughly 17% seen once. V was pared by 3 bases and J by 0 bases, with 12 bases between. Germline CDR1 reads LNHDA; CDR2 reads SQIVND (reference sequence). The CDR3 extends over 15 amino acids. PBMCs were sourced from approximately 9.3 ml fresh peripheral blood.

The source of this sequence is a woman younger than 35 with Graves' ophthalmopathy. The chain combines TRBV19 with TRBJ2-7, with a weak D call TRBD2 (5 bases). Sequencing was done on a sample of blood. The DNA of the CDR3 is TGTGCCAGTAGTATCACCGGGGTTAGCTCCTACGAGCAGTACTTC. This sequence encodes CASSITGVSSYEQYF. The variable domain in full, completed from reference TRBV19 and TRBJ2-7, reads DGGITQSPKYLFRKEGQNVTLSCEQNLNHDAMYWYRQDPGQGLRLIYYSQIVNDFQKGDIAEGYSVSREKKESFPLTVTSAQKNPTAFYLCASSITGVSSYEQYFGPGTRLTVT.